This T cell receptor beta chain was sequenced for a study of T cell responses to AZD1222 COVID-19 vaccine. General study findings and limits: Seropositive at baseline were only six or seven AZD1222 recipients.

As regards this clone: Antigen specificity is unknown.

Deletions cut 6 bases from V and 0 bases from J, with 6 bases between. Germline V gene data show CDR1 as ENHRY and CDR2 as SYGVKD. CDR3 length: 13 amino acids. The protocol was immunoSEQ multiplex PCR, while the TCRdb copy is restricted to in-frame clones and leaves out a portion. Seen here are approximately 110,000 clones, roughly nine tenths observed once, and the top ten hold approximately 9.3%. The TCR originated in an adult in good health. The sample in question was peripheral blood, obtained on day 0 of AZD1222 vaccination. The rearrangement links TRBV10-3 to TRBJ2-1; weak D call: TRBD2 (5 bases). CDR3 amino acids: CAIRLDSYNEQFF. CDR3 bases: TGTGCCATCAGACTAGACTCCTACAATGAGCAGTTCTTC.